This TCR beta chain came from a study of beta chain features in type 1 diabetes. Study-wide results and caveats: In the patient group, naive, central memory and Treg TCRB repertoires seemed more alike than in the healthy donor group. Fewer insertions but more deletions were seen at VDJ junctions in type 1 diabetes patients.

What was sequenced were expressed TCRB transcripts, since all of the isolated RNA had been reverse transcribed. Produced via immunoSEQ multiplex PCR; TCRdb's table is partial and in-frame only. This table holds roughly 120,000 clones, almost 40% found once. V was clipped by 1 base and J by 6 bases, with 9 bases between them. The CDR3 has 14 residues. Germline assignment: CDR1 SEHNR and CDR2 FQNEAQ (reference sequence). With regard to this clone: What it recognizes is unknown. This same CDR3 is encoded by further DNA sequences in the sample.

The V call is TRBV7-9, the J call TRBJ2-2; the D is unclear. The TCR sequence derives from a young woman in good health. Sample: stem cell memory CD4+ T cells from blood. DNA for the CDR3: TGTGCCAGCAGCTTAGTGGAGTTGGCCGGGGAGCTGTTTTTT. It is translated as CASSLVELAGELFF.